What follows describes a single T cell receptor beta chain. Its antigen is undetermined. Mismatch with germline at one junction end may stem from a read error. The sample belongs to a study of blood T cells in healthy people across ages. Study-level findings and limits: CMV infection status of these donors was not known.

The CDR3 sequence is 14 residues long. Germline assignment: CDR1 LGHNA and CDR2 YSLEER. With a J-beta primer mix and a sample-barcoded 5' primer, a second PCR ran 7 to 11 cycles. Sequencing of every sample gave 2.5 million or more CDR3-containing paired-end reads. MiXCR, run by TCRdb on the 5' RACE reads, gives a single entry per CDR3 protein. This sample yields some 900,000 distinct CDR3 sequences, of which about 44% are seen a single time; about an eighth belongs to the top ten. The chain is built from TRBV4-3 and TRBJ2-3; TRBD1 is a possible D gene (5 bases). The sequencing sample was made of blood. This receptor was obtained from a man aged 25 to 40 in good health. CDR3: CASNQDRSQGTQYF. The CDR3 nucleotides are TGCGCCAGCAACCAAGATCGGTCCCAGGGTACGCAGTATTTT.